A selection of T cell receptor beta chains follows, all from one sample in a study of CD8 T cells in ankylosing spondylitis. Each CDR3 protein is one row after TCRdb ran MiXCR on the 5' RACE reads. The data show hundreds of thousands of distinct CDR3 sequences, more than 9% seen once. Sequencing input: blood, either unsorted or a sorted T cell fraction (not recorded which). These receptors were taken from a male donor with ankylosing spondylitis or in good health (not recorded which). Each CDR3 is given with its conserved first and last residue. The D gene is left open where the match is weak. Only part of the rows carry a size: once, few, many, or a class if the clone is expanded.

V gene,clone size,D gene,J gene,CDR3 DNA,CDR3 protein
TRBV29-1,many,.,TRBJ2-7,TGCAGCGTTGATCAGGGAGGCTCCTACGAGCAGTACTTC,CSVDQGGSYEQYF
TRBV20-1,.,.,TRBJ1-1,TGCAGTGCCCCCGGTGACCGACAGAGGAACACTGAAGCTTTCTTT,CSAPGDRQRNTEAFF
TRBV20-1,.,.,TRBJ1-5,TGCAGTGCTAGAGATGCCCGGGGCCCCAATCAGCCCCAGCATTTT,CSARDARGPNQPQHF
TRBV11-2,.,.,TRBJ2-7,TGTGCCAGCAGCTTATGGTCTACCGTGTTGGCCTTACGCTCCCACGAGCAGTACTTC,CASSLWSTVLALRSHEQYF
TRBV12-3/TRBV12-4,.,TRBD1,TRBJ1-2,TGTGCCAGCAGTCAAGGGGGCACCAACTATGGCTACACCTTC,CASSQGGTNYGYTF
TRBV5-1,many,TRBD2,TRBJ2-3,TGCGCCAGCACCACTACCAGTTTAGCGGGGGGGAGCACAGATACGCAGTATTTT,CASTTTSLAGGSTDTQYF
TRBV7-9,many,.,TRBJ1-2,TGTGCCAGCAGCGGCGAGGTTGTGCGGGTGGCCTTC,CASSGEVVRVAF
TRBV19,few,.,TRBJ1-5,TGTGCCAGTACCCTGGGGGCGACGCGCAATCAGCCCCAGCATTTT,CASTLGATRNQPQHF
TRBV12-3/TRBV12-4,few,.,TRBJ1-3,TGTGCCAGCAGCTGGGTCCTAGGAAACACCATATATTTT,CASSWVLGNTIYF
TRBV29-1,many,.,TRBJ1-1,TGCAGCGCCGTGAGTGGCCGAGGGACTGAAGCTTTCTTT,CSAVSGRGTEAFF
TRBV5-4,many,.,TRBJ2-2,TGTGCCAGCACCGAAGGCCAGAGGGGGAACACCGGGGAGCTGTTTTTT,CASTEGQRGNTGELFF
TRBV10-3,.,.,TRBJ1-2,TGTGCCATCAGTGAGTCTGGGGCGGGCGGCGGCTATGGCTACACCTTC,CAISESGAGGGYGYTF
TRBV6-5,few,.,TRBJ1-5,TGTGCCAGCAGTTACTCGTCGGGGAGGCAGAGCCAGCCCCAGCATTTT,CASSYSSGRQSQPQHF
TRBV12-3/TRBV12-4,.,TRBD1,TRBJ1-2,TGTGCCAGCACCCCGACAGGGGCCACTTTCTACCCCTTC,CASTPTGATFYPF
TRBV4-2,.,TRBD2,TRBJ2-3,TGTGCCAGGAGCCCCCGGCCAACTAGCGGGGGCAGAGATACGCAGTATTTT,CARSPRPTSGGRDTQYF
TRBV7-2,.,TRBD2,TRBJ2-4,TGTGCCAGCAGCTTATATCTAGCGGGGGGGGATAACATTCAGTACTTC,CASSLYLAGGDNIQYF
TRBV10-3,.,.,TRBJ1-6,TGTGCCATCAGTGAGTCGCAGGGCAACAATTCACCCCTCCACTTT,CAISESQGNNSPLHF
TRBV29-1,many,.,TRBJ2-1,TGCAGCGTTCTTGTTGGGCAGGGGGGAGACAATGAGCAGTTCTTC,CSVLVGQGGDNEQFF
TRBV29-1,many,.,TRBJ2-2,TGCAGCGTTGTACGGAACACCGGGGAGCTGTTTTTT,CSVVRNTGELFF
TRBV7-9,many,TRBD1,TRBJ1-2,TGTGCCAGCAGCCCAACAGGACAGGGGGGATATGGCTACACCTTC,CASSPTGQGGYGYTF
TRBV5-1,many,TRBD1,TRBJ1-1,TGCGCCAGCAGCTTGGGGGACAGAGTAATGAACACTGAAGCTTTCTTT,CASSLGDRVMNTEAFF
TRBV10-3,few,TRBD1,TRBJ2-7,TGTGCCACCGCGGGGACAGGGGCCTACGAGCAGTACTTC,CATAGTGAYEQYF
TRBV28,.,.,TRBJ2-7,TGTGCCAGCAGTTTAGTGCAGGGATACGAGCAGTACTTC,CASSLVQGYEQYF
TRBV5-1,few,TRBD2,TRBJ2-5,TGCGCCAGTACTCTAGCGGGGGAGTTGGAGACCCAGTACTTC,CASTLAGELETQYF
TRBV29-1,.,.,TRBJ2-5,TGCAGCGGAAGCCTGGAGACCCAGTACTTC,CSGSLETQYF
TRBV5-1,many,.,TRBJ1-6,TGCGCCAGCAGCTTGCTGTCAGGGGAAAATTCACCCCTCCACTTT,CASSLLSGENSPLHF
TRBV20-1,.,TRBD1,TRBJ2-5,TGCAGTGCGAAGGGACAGGGGGAAGAGACCCAGTACTTC,CSAKGQGEETQYF
TRBV12-3/TRBV12-4,many,TRBD1,TRBJ1-5,TGTGCCAGCACCTCATATACAGGGGGCTCGGATCAGCCCCAGCATTTT,CASTSYTGGSDQPQHF
TRBV12-3/TRBV12-4,many,.,TRBJ1-1,TGTGCCAGCAGTTCCCATTACGTGGACACTGAAGCTTTCTTT,CASSSHYVDTEAFF
TRBV20-1,.,TRBD2,TRBJ2-1,TGCAGTGTAAGCGGGGGGACAACCCCCTACAATGAGCAGTTCTTC,CSVSGGTTPYNEQFF
TRBV5-6,.,TRBD2,TRBJ2-5,TGTACCAGCACCGCTAGCGGGGGAGCGGGAGAGACCCAGTACTTC,CTSTASGGAGETQYF
TRBV5-1,few,.,TRBJ2-3,TGCGCCAGCAGCTTGGGCCAGGGGACCAAGGCTAGCACAGATACGCAGTATTTT,CASSLGQGTKASTDTQYF
TRBV24-1,few,.,TRBJ1-2,TGTGCCACCAGTGATAACAGGGCCTATGGCTACACCTTC,CATSDNRAYGYTF
TRBV10-3,few,TRBD2,TRBJ2-5,TGTGCCACCGTAGCGGGGGCCGAAGAGACCCAGTACTTC,CATVAGAEETQYF
TRBV7-2,many,.,TRBJ1-5,TGTGCCAGCAGCTTAATCCCAGGGGACCAGCCCCAGCATTTT,CASSLIPGDQPQHF
TRBV12-3/TRBV12-4,many,TRBD2,TRBJ2-7,TGTGCCAGCAGACCTAGCGGGGGGGCTCCCTACGAGCAGTACTTC,CASRPSGGAPYEQYF
TRBV20-1,many,TRBD1,TRBJ1-5,TGCAGTGCTCCGCGACAGGGAGGATATAGCAATCAGCCCCAGCATTTT,CSAPRQGGYSNQPQHF
TRBV18,few,TRBD1,TRBJ2-7,TGTGCCAGCTCACCTTACGGACAGGGTTCGGGCGAGCAGTACTTC,CASSPYGQGSGEQYF
TRBV5-1,many,.,TRBJ2-1,TGCGCCAGCAGCCGTGGGGCAGGGTACTTTAGCTACAATGAGCAGTTCTTC,CASSRGAGYFSYNEQFF
TRBV27,many,.,TRBJ2-3,TGTGCCAGCAGTGAAGAGGGACTCCTCAACACAGATACGCAGTATTTT,CASSEEGLLNTDTQYF
TRBV20-1,many,TRBD1,TRBJ2-7,TGCAGTGCTAGGACAGGGTTAGATTACGAGCAGTACTTC,CSARTGLDYEQYF
TRBV5-1,few,TRBD1,TRBJ2-4,TGCGCCAGCAGCCCCGGGGACAGGGCCAAAAACATTCAGTACTTC,CASSPGDRAKNIQYF